These 6 T cell receptor beta chains originate from one sample sequenced in a study of Graves' ophthalmopathy and Graves' hyperthyroidism. Amplification of the TCR beta CDR3 regions used RNA transcripts (as template). In the first round, RT-PCR was carried out with HTBI primers, and a multiplex PCR formed the second round. MiXCR was run by TCRdb on the multiplex PCR reads, yielding one entry per CDR3 protein. Among approximately 700,000 distinct CDR3 sequences listed, 40% were seen once. Material for sequencing was peripheral blood. All receptors come from an adult man with Graves' ophthalmopathy.

The chain has TRBV5-8 and TRBJ2-5, with 12 nucleotides matching TRBD2. V shed 3 bases, J shed 1 base, and the junction held 7 bases outside the gene matches. This CDR3 is built from 17 residues. The germline V gene has CDR1 SGHTS and CDR2 YDEGEE. CDR3 sequence (DNA): TGTGCCAGCAGCTATCGGACTAGCGGGACCTCCCAAGAGACCCAGTACTTC. It translates to CASSYRTSGTSQETQYF.

This clonotype was counted only a few times. The chain carries TRBV5-4 and TRBJ2-5, with 9 bases matching TRBD1. Germline CDR1 is SGHNT and CDR2 is YYREEE (reference sequence). J gave up 7 bases and V 2 bases, and 6 bases lay outside the gene matches. This CDR3 spans 14 amino acids. The CDR3 DNA reads as TGTGCCAGCAGCTTCGCCGGGACAGGGTGGACCCAGTACTTC. Amino acid sequence: CASSFAGTGWTQYF.

The chain has TRBV20-1 and TRBJ1-6; 9 bases are shared with TRBD1. This CDR3 comprises 15 residues. The germline gives CDR1 DFQATT, CDR2 SNEGSKA (reference sequence). Germline trimming cut 5 bases from V and 8 bases from J; bases unmatched to any gene: 10. The CDR3 loop is CSAPGLGQGDSPLHF. The CDR3 bases are TGCAGTGCTCCAGGATTGGGACAGGGTGATTCACCCCTCCACTTT.

J is TRBJ2-2 and V is TRBV11-1; 8 bases agree with TRBD2. The V and J ends lost 2 bases and 2 bases, in that order; junction bases with no gene match: 4. Germline assignment: CDR1 SGHAT and CDR2 FQDESV (reference sequence). This CDR3 spans 16 amino acids. The CDR3 bases are TGTGCCAGCAGCTTACCGACTAGCGCCAACACCGGGGAGCTGTTTTTT. Amino acids: CASSLPTSANTGELFF.

The chain carries TRBV10-3 and TRBJ2-7, with 7 bases that match TRBD2. From germline, CDR1 is ENHRY and CDR2 SYGVKD. There are 15 residues in the CDR3. V dropped 10 bases and J dropped 6; count of bases not matched to a gene: 18. In nucleotides, the CDR3 is TGTGCCACCAAGGCGGGAGAGGGTGATTTTGTCGAGCAGTACTTC. Protein: CATKAGEGDFVEQYF.

On this clonotype itself: Germline is not matched at one junction end, which may reflect a read error. The chain joins TRBV7-9 to TRBJ2-7; no clear D gene. The CDR3 runs to 11 residues. CDR1 and CDR2 (germline): SEHNR, FQNEAQ (reference sequence). The DNA of the CDR3 is TGTGCCAGCAGCTTTGGCACAGAGCAATACTTC. It yields the protein CASSFGTEQYF.